This entry lists 25 T cell receptor beta chains sequenced from one sample in a study of blood T cell repertoires in COVID-19. Assay used: immunoSEQ multiplex PCR; TCRdb lists only in-frame clones, some missing. This table holds about 6,000 clones, approximately 90% found once. Sequenced material: peripheral blood. These receptors originate from a human donor in a cohort sampled during active COVID-19.

J is TRBJ2-2 and V is TRBV10-2; TRBD2 aligns across 9 bases. Trimming cost V 6 bases and J 2 bases; bases outside gene matches: 13. This CDR3 comprises 18 residues. Germline CDR1 is WSHSY and CDR2 is SAAADI. CDR3 region: CASRKSGGPSLNTGELFF. Here the CDR3 DNA reads TGCGCCAGCAGAAAGAGCGGGGGGCCTTCATTAAACACCGGGGAGCTGTTTTTT.

The genes are TRBV14 and TRBJ1-2; 9 bases agree with TRBD1. Germline CDR1 is SGHDN and CDR2 is FVKESK. CDR3 length equals 13 residues. V gave up 4 bases and J gave up 8 bases; unmatched junction bases: 5. In DNA, the CDR3 is TGTGCCAGCAGCCCCCGGGACAGGGCAGGCTACACCTTC. This gives the protein CASSPRDRAGYTF.

The rearrangement joins TRBV10-3 to TRBJ2-7; D is possibly TRBD2 (6 bases). CDR1 and CDR2 from the germline V gene are ENHRY and SYGVKD. CDR3 length: 14 amino acids. V was pared by 8 bases and J by 0 bases, with 14 bases between. CDR3 sequence reads: CAISLGGNSYEQYF. The CDR3 DNA is TGTGCCATCTCCCTGGGAGGAAACTCCTACGAGCAGTACTTC.

This clone was counted a single time. The chain combines TRBV28 with TRBJ2-3; 8 bases match TRBD2. Germline V gene sequence: CDR1 MDHEN, CDR2 SYDVKM. J was trimmed by 1 base and V by 1 base; bases with no gene match: 1. There are 15 residues in the CDR3. CDR3 region: CASSLLAGRTDTQYF. The CDR3 DNA reads as TGTGCCAGCAGTTTATTAGCGGGGCGCACAGATACGCAGTATTTT.

This clone was detected only a few times. The genes are TRBV10-3 and TRBJ2-2; a possible D gene is TRBD1 (6 bases). The CDR3 has 13 residues. The V end was cut by 4 bases, the J end by 7 bases, with 10 bases between. Germline V CDR1 and CDR2: ENHRY, SYGVKD. CDR3 in DNA: TGTGCCATCAGTGCCAGAGGGGGCGGGGAGCTGTTTTTT. Protein product: CAISARGGGELFF.

This clone was detected once. The rearrangement uses TRBV5-1 and TRBJ2-3; 7 bases line up with TRBD1. J lost 2 bases, V lost 9 bases, and 12 bases had no gene match. The V gene's germline CDR1 is SGHRS and CDR2 YFSETQ. This CDR3 contains 15 residues. The CDR3 is CATSLGDRNTDTQYF. The CDR3 region has the DNA TGCGCCACCTCCTTGGGGGACAGAAACACAGATACGCAGTATTTT.

This chain connects TRBV7-8 to TRBJ2-1; 8 nucleotides line up with TRBD2. The CDR3 has 15 amino acids. Germline values: CDR1 SGHVS, CDR2 FQNEAQ. Trimming took 2 bases from V and 6 from J; bases not matched to a gene: 6. CDR3 bases: TGTGCCAGCAGCTTAAGCGGGAGTAACACCAATGAGCAGTTCTTC. This codes for CASSLSGSNTNEQFF.

The chain couples TRBV15 to TRBJ1-2, with D perhaps TRBD1 (5 bases). Trimming removed 4 bases at V and 4 bases at J, with 16 bases between. The germline V gene has CDR1 LNHNV and CDR2 YYDKDF (reference sequence). The CDR3 runs 15 residues. DNA for the CDR3: TGTGCCACCAGCACTACCCAGGGCTGGGGCTATGGCTACACCTTC. Translated, it gives CATSTTQGWGYGYTF.

The chain has TRBV3-1 (or the pseudogene TRBV3-2) and TRBJ2-7, with D unresolved. CDR3 length: 15 amino acids. The V end lost 0 bases, the J end lost 1 base, and 10 bases lay between the germline ends. CDR1 is LGHDT, CDR2 YNNKEL, per germline (reference sequence). CDR3 region: CASSQDLSRSYEQYF. Written as DNA, the CDR3 is TGTGCCAGCAGCCAAGATCTGTCCAGGTCCTACGAGCAGTACTTC.

V usage is TRBV19 and J usage is TRBJ2-1; maybe TRBD1 (6 bases). This CDR3 has 14 amino acids. V lost 7 bases, J lost 3 bases, and 13 bases lay in between. Germline CDR1 is LNHDA and CDR2 is SQIVND (reference sequence). CDR3 sequence (DNA): TGTGCCAGTAAACAGGGATCTTACTACAATGAGCAGTTCTTC. Its protein is CASKQGSYYNEQFF.

This clone came up a few times. The CDR3 spells CASSHREGGNTIYF. Here the CDR3 DNA reads TGTGCCAGCAGCCACAGGGAGGGCGGAAACACCATATATTTT. The chain joins TRBV3-1 (or the pseudogene TRBV3-2) to TRBJ1-3; the D gene is possibly TRBD1 (5 bases). Germline V lookup: CDR1 LGHDT, CDR2 YNNKEL (reference sequence). The CDR3 extends over 14 amino acids. V lost 3 bases to trimming and J lost 4 bases, with 10 bases between them.

The chain uses TRBV3-1 (or the pseudogene TRBV3-2) and TRBJ1-1, with a possible D match to TRBD1 (6 bases). In germline, CDR1 is LGHDT, CDR2 YNNKEL (reference sequence). The CDR3 runs to 16 residues. The V and J ends lost 0 bases and 6 bases respectively, with 17 bases between them. As DNA, the CDR3 is TGTGCCAGCAGCCAAGAAGTCGGTTTGGGGGCCCCTGAAGCTTTCTTT. This encodes CASSQEVGLGAPEAFF.

The chain is built from TRBV19 and TRBJ1-2; D is uncertain. This CDR3 has 14 residues. Germline V lookup: CDR1 LNHDA, CDR2 SQIVND (reference sequence). Trimming took off 5 bases at V and 4 bases at J, with 14 bases between the two ends. The CDR3 DNA reads as TGTGCCAGTAGTGTCAACAGCGGCGTCTATGGCTACACCTTC. It is translated as CASSVNSGVYGYTF.

This sequence joins TRBV5-4 and TRBJ2-1; possibly TRBD2 for D (5 bases). V was trimmed by 4 bases and J by 10 bases, leaving 12 bases between them. In germline, CDR1 is SGHNT, CDR2 YYREEE (reference sequence). This CDR3 region has 12 residues. CDR3 sequence: CASSPPGGEQFF. The CDR3 DNA is TGTGCCAGCAGCCCCCCGGGCGGGGAGCAGTTCTTC.

This clone was seen just once. This rearrangement joins TRBV6-2 or TRBV6-3 to TRBJ2-7; D is uncertain. The CDR3 spans 14 residues. Trimming cost V 0 bases and J 3 bases, with 9 bases left between them. Germline CDR1 is MNHEY and CDR2 is SVGEGT. CDR3 DNA: TGTGCCAGCAGTTACTCTGTTACAGACTACGAGCAGTACTTC. Residues: CASSYSVTDYEQYF.

This clone was recorded once. The chain is built from TRBV15 and TRBJ1-2; TRBD1 matches at 8 bases. Germline values: CDR1 LNHNV, CDR2 YYDKDF (reference sequence). The V gene end was trimmed by 0 bases and the J gene end by 4 bases; junction bases not matched to a gene: 7. The CDR3 sequence is 16 residues long. CDR3 sequence reads: CATSRERDRLGYGYTF. CDR3 DNA: TGTGCCACCAGCAGAGAGCGGGACAGGTTGGGCTATGGCTACACCTTC.

The chain uses TRBV28 and TRBJ2-5; 11 nucleotides align to TRBD2. Germline-derived CDR1 and CDR2 are MDHEN and SYDVKM. Trimming removed 2 bases from V and 0 bases from J; junction bases left unmatched: 5. The CDR3 covers 17 residues. The CDR3 bases are TGTGCCAGCAGTTTACTAGCGGGAGGCGGGGACCAAGAGACCCAGTACTTC. Translated, it gives CASSLLAGGGDQETQYF.

The chain recombines TRBV3-1 (or the pseudogene TRBV3-2) with TRBJ2-1; D is unclear. The germline V and J ends were trimmed by 2 bases and 9 bases, with 5 bases remaining between them. CDR3 size: 11 residues. Germline-derived CDR1 and CDR2 are LGHDT and YNNKEL (reference sequence). CDR3 sequence: CASSQLGEQFF. Written as DNA, the CDR3 is TGTGCCAGCAGCCAACTAGGTGAGCAGTTCTTC.

The genes are TRBV5-6 and TRBJ2-3; 7 positions agree with TRBD1. This CDR3 has 14 residues. V was clipped by 4 bases and J by 3 bases; unmatched bases: 5. CDR1 SGHDT and CDR2 YYEEEE come from the germline V gene. This chain's CDR3 is CASSNSRGTDTQYF. The CDR3 region has the DNA TGTGCCAGCAGCAACAGCAGGGGGACAGATACGCAGTATTTT.

V usage is TRBV29-1 and J usage is TRBJ1-1; TRBD1 agrees at 7 bases. Germline V gene lookup returns CDR1 SQVTM and CDR2 ANQGSEA. The CDR3 consists of 13 residues. V dropped 8 bases and J dropped 0; count of bases not matched to a gene: 6. CDR3: CSSQGGLNTEAFF. CDR3 DNA: TGCAGCTCTCAGGGGGGCTTGAACACTGAAGCTTTCTTT. Complete variable domain (other parts from reference TRBV29-1 and TRBJ1-1): SAVISQKPSRDICQRGTSLTIQCQVDSQVTMMFWYRQQPGQSLTLIATANQGSEATYESGFVIDKFPISRPNLTFSTLTVSNMSPEDSSIYLCSSQGGLNTEAFFGQGTRLTVV.

The rearrangement uses TRBV7-2 and TRBJ2-5; 9 bases map to TRBD2. The J segment lost 5 bases and the V segment lost 3 bases, leaving 7 bases of the junction unmatched. This CDR3 is built from 15 residues. In germline, CDR1 is SGHTA, CDR2 FQGNSA. The DNA of the CDR3 is TGTGCCAGCAGCTTGGCGGGAGGGGGGTTGGAGACCCAGTACTTC. This sequence encodes CASSLAGGGLETQYF.

V usage is TRBV11-1 and J usage is TRBJ2-5, with TRBD1 identical over 7 bases. The CDR3 length is 15 residues. Trimming at V came to 5 bases and at J to 5 bases, leaving 11 bases not matched to a gene. Per the germline V gene, CDR1 is SGHAT and CDR2 is FQDESV (reference sequence). Written as DNA, the CDR3 is TGTGCCAGCAGCCTAGGGACAGCGAGAAGGGAGACCCAGTACTTC. Its protein product is CASSLGTARRETQYF.

This chain uses TRBV7-9 with TRBJ2-1, with 7 bases lining up with TRBD2. The V gene's germline CDR1 is SEHNR and CDR2 FQNEAQ (reference sequence). J lost 2 bases, V lost 3 bases, and 1 base had no gene match. The CDR3 sequence is 14 residues long. CDR3 sequence reads: CASSFGLAYNEQFF. The CDR3 region has the DNA TGTGCCAGCAGCTTTGGACTAGCCTACAATGAGCAGTTCTTC. Full variable domain (outside the CDR3, taken from reference TRBV7-9 and TRBJ2-1): DTGVSQNPRHKITKRGQNVTFRCDPISEHNRLYWYRQTLGQGPEFLTYFQNEAQLEKSRLLSDRFSAERPKGSFSTLEIQRTEQGDSAMYLCASSFGLAYNEQFFGPGTRLTVL.

This CDR3 reads CASSYRGQPYEQYF. CDR3 in DNA: TGTGCCAGCAGCTATCGAGGACAGCCCTACGAGCAGTACTTC. This chain uses TRBV7-9 with TRBJ2-7; D is perhaps TRBD1 (6 bases). Looked up from germline, CDR1 is SEHNR and CDR2 is FQNEAQ (reference sequence). The CDR3 totals 14 residues. Trimming pared 4 bases from V and 2 bases from J, leaving 12 bases between.

This clone turned up a few times. This sequence joins TRBV5-4 and TRBJ2-7; perhaps TRBD2 as D (5 bases). CDR3 length equals 14 residues. In germline, CDR1 is SGHNT, CDR2 YYREEE (reference sequence). With 1 base removed from V and 1 base from J, the gap between germline ends came to 9 bases. The CDR3 spells CASSLKSGSYEQYF. CDR3 DNA: TGTGCCAGCAGCTTGAAGAGCGGTTCCTACGAGCAGTACTTC.